This entry features one TCR beta chain sequence. The ends lost 0 bases at V and 2 bases at J; junction bases unmatched: 7. The CDR3 extends over 16 amino acids. Germline V gene data show CDR1 as SGHRS and CDR2 as YFSETQ. The data stem from a study of blood T cell repertoires in COVID-19. Across the whole study: COVID-19 samples, acute and convalescent, were from the United States, Italy and Spain. Sample material is recorded as cDNA or gDNA derived from T cells, B-cell-depleted T cells, or PBMCs.

Original processing methods: Estimation of nucleated cell counts was performed using reference gene primer amplification. Assay used: immunoSEQ multiplex PCR; TCRdb lists only in-frame clones, some missing. V and J calls and clone size follow that table, whereas D and trimming were derived from the DNA. Of fewer than 150,000 clones listed, about 80% are singletons. This clonotype was sampled from a woman of 80 years or more in a cohort sampled during active or convalescent COVID-19. The sample taken for sequencing was peripheral blood. The J gene is TRBJ1-2, the V gene TRBV5-1, with TRBD1 identical over 7 bases. Written as DNA, the CDR3 is TGCGCCAGCAGCTTGGCTCCGACAGGGCCGAACTATGGCTACACCTTC. Its protein product is CASSLAPTGPNYGYTF.